This TCR beta chain comes out of a study of a mutant IDH1 vaccine in newly diagnosed glioma. At the level of the study: Following radiotherapy alone, or alongside temozolomide cycles, vaccination was started after an interval of 4-6 weeks. Previous treatment comprised radiotherapy, temozolomide, or both, mostly both. Study observations and caveats: Seemingly, pseudoprogression had no relation to changes in the top peripheral T cell clonotypes.

Generated by immunoSEQ multiplex PCR, the TCRdb table keeps only in-frame clones and is missing some. The table includes around 60,000 clones, roughly 80% detected once. Time point described: week 11, during vaccination. Vaccination comprised doses that each held 300 ug of mutant IDH1 20-mer peptide, plus topical imiquimod. CDR3 length: 19 amino acids. Germline loops: CDR1 MGHRA, CDR2 YSYEKL. With 0 bases clipped from V and 4 bases from J, the junction kept 13 bases outside the gene matches. Regarding this clone: Antigen: not known.

This specimen was PBMCs, taken from a glioma patient whose treatment included an IDH1 peptide vaccine. The TCR originated in a woman aged 45-59 years with glioma. This chain connects TRBV4-1 to TRBJ2-2; TRBD1 matches at 8 bases. The CDR3 DNA sequence: TGCGCCAGCAGCCAAGACTTGGGGACAGGCGGCTTCCGCACCGGGGAGCTGTTTTTT. Protein product: CASSQDLGTGGFRTGELFF.